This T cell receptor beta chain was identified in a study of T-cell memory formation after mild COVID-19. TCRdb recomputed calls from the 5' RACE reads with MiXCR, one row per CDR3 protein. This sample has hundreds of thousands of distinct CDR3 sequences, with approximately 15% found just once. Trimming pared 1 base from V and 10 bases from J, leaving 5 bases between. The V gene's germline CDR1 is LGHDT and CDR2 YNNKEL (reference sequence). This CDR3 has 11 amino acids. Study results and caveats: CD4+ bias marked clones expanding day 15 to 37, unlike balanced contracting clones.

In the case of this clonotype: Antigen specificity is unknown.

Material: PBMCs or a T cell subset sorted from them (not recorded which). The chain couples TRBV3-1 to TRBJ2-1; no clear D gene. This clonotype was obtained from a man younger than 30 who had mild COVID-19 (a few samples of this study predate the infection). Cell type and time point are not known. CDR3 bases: TGTGCCAGCAGCCAAGGGTGGGAGCAGTTCTTC. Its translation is CASSQGWEQFF.